The 27 T cell receptor beta chains presented below share a single source sample, sequenced in a study of shared clonotypes between healthy human individuals. TCRdb's copy holds only in-frame clones and misses some; the assay was immunoSEQ multiplex PCR. This sample carries around 510,000 clones, around 96% of them seen once, and the ten largest clones take 0.055% to 0.075%. Sequenced material: naive CD4+ T cells sorted from blood. Subset in this sample: CD45RA+ positively selected. The receptors here all came from a woman in her twenties or thirties in good health.

The chain combines TRBV4-1 with TRBJ2-3; 11 bases fit TRBD2. The CDR3 consists of 18 residues. V was pared by 0 bases and J by 2 bases, with 7 bases of the junction left unmatched. The germline V gene encodes CDR1 MGHRA and CDR2 YSYEKL. The CDR3, as DNA: TGCGCCAGCAGCCAAGATGGGAGTAGCGGGAGGGCCACAGATACGCAGTATTTT. Its protein product is CASSQDGSSGRATDTQYF.

The gene calls are TRBV10-3 and TRBJ2-6; tentative D call: TRBD2 (6 bases). Trimming pared 4 bases from V and 0 bases from J, leaving 7 bases between. Germline CDR1 reads ENHRY; CDR2 reads SYGVKD. The CDR3 sequence is 15 residues long. The CDR3 sequence is CAISGGASGANVLTF. The DNA of the CDR3 is TGTGCCATCAGTGGCGGGGCCTCTGGGGCCAACGTCCTGACTTTC.

This chain joins TRBV4-2 and TRBJ2-5; D gene ambiguous. Trimming left V 1 base short and J 5 bases short, with 17 bases between. This CDR3 is 16 amino acids long. The germline gives CDR1 LGHNA, CDR2 YNFKEQ. CDR3 sequence reads: CASSQGGGTVAETQYF. As DNA, the CDR3 is TGTGCCAGCAGCCAAGGTGGCGGAACTGTGGCCGAGACCCAGTACTTC.

V is TRBV19 and J is TRBJ2-7; D is unresolved. The CDR3 sequence is 11 residues long. CDR1 LNHDA and CDR2 SQIVND come from the germline V gene (reference sequence). V dropped 4 bases and J dropped 3 bases, with 4 bases sitting between them. Written as DNA, the CDR3 is TGTGCCAGTAGTAAAAACTACGAGCAGTACTTC. Translated: CASSKNYEQYF.

The CDR3 DNA reads as TGTGCCAGCAGCCCAGGCGTGAGCTCCTACAATGAGCAGTTCTTC. This gives the protein CASSPGVSSYNEQFF. The chain carries TRBV7-9 and TRBJ2-1; the D is unclear. With 5 bases removed from V and 0 bases from J, the gap between germline ends came to 11 bases. The CDR3 has 15 residues. Germline CDR1 SEHNR, CDR2 FQNEAQ (reference sequence).

The J gene is TRBJ2-5, the V gene TRBV2; D not resolved. V gave up 6 bases and J gave up 5 bases, with 10 bases separating them. CDR1 and CDR2 (germline): SNHLY, FYNNEI. This CDR3 has 12 amino acids. CDR3 nucleotide sequence: TGTGCCAGCAGACCGGAAGGGGAGACCCAGTACTTC. Amino acid sequence: CASRPEGETQYF.

The chain has TRBV7-9 and TRBJ1-2; 8 nucleotides line up with TRBD1. The CDR3 is 15 amino acids. Germline assignment: CDR1 SEHNR and CDR2 FQNEAQ (reference sequence). Germline trimming cut 4 bases from V and 8 bases from J; bases unmatched to any gene: 12. CDR3 sequence (DNA): TGTGCCAGCAGCTACGACAGGGGCGGTCTCGGCGGCTACACCTTC. Its protein is CASSYDRGGLGGYTF.

V and J are TRBV7-3 and TRBJ2-2; 8 bases align to TRBD1. Germline CDR1 reads SGHTA; CDR2 reads FQGTGA. This CDR3 contains 12 residues. J gave up 6 bases and V 8 bases, and 2 bases lay outside the gene matches. CDR3 residues: CASGQGSGELFF. The CDR3, as DNA: TGTGCCAGCGGACAGGGATCCGGGGAGCTGTTTTTT.

The chain carries TRBV6-1 and TRBJ2-3; D not resolved. V dropped 6 bases and J dropped 5 bases, with 9 bases sitting between them. Germline V gene lookup returns CDR1 MNHNS and CDR2 SASEGT. There are 12 residues in the CDR3. CDR3 nucleotide sequence: TGTGCCAGCAGCCTCGAAGTAGATACGCAGTATTTT. It codes for CASSLEVDTQYF.

V is TRBV5-1 and J is TRBJ2-2; 10 nucleotides line up with TRBD1. Trimming took 4 bases from V and 6 from J; bases not matched to a gene: 9. The V gene's germline CDR1 is SGHRS and CDR2 YFSETQ. CDR3 length equals 16 residues. The CDR3 reads CASSGPGQGTAGELFF. CDR3 nucleotide sequence: TGCGCCAGCAGCGGGCCGGGACAGGGGACGGCCGGGGAGCTGTTTTTT.

The rearrangement joins TRBV5-1 to TRBJ2-1, with a tentative D call TRBD1 (6 bases). Germline lookup yields CDR1 SGHRS and CDR2 YFSETQ. With 2 bases removed from V and 4 bases from J, the gap between germline ends came to 10 bases. The CDR3 extends over 14 amino acids. CDR3 nucleotides: TGCGCCAGCAGCTTACCGGACAGTTACAATGAGCAGTTCTTC. Translation: CASSLPDSYNEQFF.

This sequence joins TRBV11-3 and TRBJ2-1, with D possibly matching TRBD2 (5 bases). The CDR3 extends over 12 amino acids. V dropped 5 bases and J dropped 8 bases, with 10 bases sitting between them. Germline CDR1 SGHNT, CDR2 YENEEA. DNA for the CDR3: TGTGCCAGCAGCGCCCCCGGGGATGAGCAGTTCTTC. Its translation is CASSAPGDEQFF. The complete variable domain, with remaining parts taken from reference TRBV11-3 and TRBJ2-1, reads EAGVVQSPRYKIIEKKQPVAFWCNPISGHNTLYWYLQNLGQGPELLIRYENEEAVDDSQLPKDRFSAERLKGVDSTLKIQPAELGDSAVYLCASSAPGDEQFFGPGTRLTVL.

The J gene is TRBJ1-1, the V gene TRBV11-2; 8 nucleotides match TRBD1. Germline V gene lookup returns CDR1 SGHAT and CDR2 FQNNGV. The CDR3 totals 14 residues. J lost 6 bases, V lost 6 bases, and 9 bases had no gene match. The CDR3 spells CASSSRGLLPEAFF. The CDR3 DNA is TGTGCCAGCAGTTCCAGGGGGCTTTTGCCTGAAGCTTTCTTT.

This clone was detected once. The genes are TRBV19 and TRBJ1-1; 10 nucleotides line up with TRBD1. Germline assignment: CDR1 LNHDA and CDR2 SQIVND (reference sequence). The CDR3 is 16 amino acids. Trimming at V came to 7 bases and at J to 3 bases, leaving 11 bases not matched to a gene. CDR3 region: CASNQGPGQGHTEAFF. The CDR3 region has the DNA TGTGCCAGTAACCAAGGACCGGGACAGGGGCACACTGAAGCTTTCTTT.

The count of this clone is one. The rearrangement uses TRBV5-1 and TRBJ2-1; possibly TRBD1 for D (7 bases). In germline, CDR1 is SGHRS, CDR2 YFSETQ. The CDR3 covers 16 residues. Trimming shortened V by 1 base and J by 3 bases, and 14 bases separated the two germline ends. This CDR3 reads CASSLSSQGGYNEQFF. CDR3 DNA sequence: TGCGCCAGCAGCTTGAGTAGTCAGGGGGGCTACAATGAGCAGTTCTTC. Complete variable domain (other parts from reference TRBV5-1 and TRBJ2-1): KAGVTQTPRYLIKTRGQQVTLSCSPISGHRSVSWYQQTPGQGLQFLFEYFSETQRNKGNFPGRFSGRQFSNSRSEMNVSTLELGDSALYLCASSLSSQGGYNEQFFGPGTRLTVL.

The rearrangement joins TRBV27 to TRBJ1-5; possibly TRBD1 for D (5 bases). Germline V CDR1 and CDR2: MNHEY, SMNVEV (reference sequence). V lost 10 bases to trimming and J lost 2 bases, with 21 bases between them. The CDR3 has 16 residues. The CDR3 nucleotides read TGTGCCACCAGCTCAATGGGGGGGGTTGGCAATCAGCCCCAGCATTTT. Protein product: CATSSMGGVGNQPQHF.

This clone was detected only once. The J gene is TRBJ2-1, the V gene TRBV28, with TRBD1 as a possible D gene (5 bases). Trimming pared 6 bases from V and 0 bases from J, leaving 12 bases between. Germline-derived CDR1 and CDR2 are MDHEN and SYDVKM. This CDR3 has 15 residues. This CDR3 reads CASSPYRSSYNEQFF. Here the CDR3 DNA reads TGTGCCAGCAGCCCATACAGGTCCTCCTACAATGAGCAGTTCTTC.

Worth noting for this clone: Other DNA sequences from this sample encode an identical CDR3 as well. The chain is built from TRBV5-1 and TRBJ2-1; 8 nucleotides agree with TRBD2. Trimming took 2 bases from V and 4 from J; bases not matched to a gene: 5. Germline lookup yields CDR1 SGHRS and CDR2 YFSETQ. There are 15 residues in the CDR3. The CDR3 reads CASSLTSGTYNEQFF. The CDR3 nucleotides are TGCGCCAGCAGCTTAACTAGCGGCACTTACAATGAGCAGTTCTTC.

The genes are TRBV2 and TRBJ2-4; 7 nucleotides line up with TRBD2. The junction had 13 bases not matched to a gene; V was cut back by 10 bases and J by 1 base. This CDR3 comprises 16 residues. Germline V CDR1 and CDR2: SNHLY, FYNNEI. The CDR3 DNA sequence: TGTGCCATCACTCGGTGGGGAGGGGAGGCCAAAAACATTCAGTACTTC. Amino acids: CAITRWGGEAKNIQYF.

The rearrangement joins TRBV4-1 to TRBJ2-5; D perhaps matches TRBD2 (6 bases). The germline V gene has CDR1 MGHRA and CDR2 YSYEKL. Trimming removed 3 bases from V and 1 base from J, with 9 bases in between. CDR3 size: 14 residues. The CDR3 coding sequence is TGCGCCAGCAGCCATAGCGGTATCCAAGAGACCCAGTACTTC. Amino acids: CASSHSGIQETQYF.

This clone appeared a single time. The chain uses TRBV4-1 and TRBJ1-2, with D unresolved. Trimming shortened V by 3 bases and J by 7 bases, and 21 bases separated the two germline ends. CDR3 length: 16 residues. CDR1 is MGHRA, CDR2 YSYEKL, per germline. The CDR3 protein is CASSQIVTGVVGGYTF. CDR3 coding DNA: TGCGCCAGCAGCCAGATCGTCACCGGGGTGGTCGGTGGCTACACCTTC.

The V gene is TRBV2, the J gene TRBJ2-2; 11 bases agree with TRBD1. This CDR3 comprises 15 residues. The V and J ends lost 6 bases and 5 bases, in that order; junction bases with no gene match: 5. Germline V gene lookup returns CDR1 SNHLY and CDR2 FYNNEI. DNA of the CDR3: TGTGCCAGCAGGCGGACAGGGGGCGGGACCGGGGAGCTGTTTTTT. Its translation: CASRRTGGGTGELFF.

This chain links TRBV10-3 with TRBJ1-1; D might be TRBD1 (6 bases). Trimming stripped 0 bases from V and 3 bases from J, with 17 bases between. CDR3 length equals 17 residues. Germline CDR1 and CDR2: ENHRY and SYGVKD. CDR3 amino acids: CAISESFGREGDTEAFF. The CDR3 nucleotides read TGTGCCATCAGTGAGTCTTTCGGCAGGGAGGGGGACACTGAAGCTTTCTTT.

The chain couples TRBV28 to TRBJ2-4; D possibly corresponds to TRBD2 (6 bases). Germline V CDR1 and CDR2: MDHEN, SYDVKM. Between the trimmed V and J ends, which lost 10 bases and 3 bases, there was a span of 13 bases. This CDR3 contains 13 residues. The chain's CDR3 is CATRGLVKNIQYF. The CDR3 bases are TGTGCCACCCGGGGACTGGTCAAAAACATTCAGTACTTC.

J is TRBJ2-7 and V is TRBV18; 8 bases fit TRBD2. The germline V gene encodes CDR1 KGHSH and CDR2 LQKENI. J gave up 6 bases and V 5 bases, and 9 bases lay outside the gene matches. The CDR3 contains 14 residues. CDR3 bases: TGTGCCAGCTCATTCCGGGAGGGATCGATCGAGCAGTACTTC. This translates into CASSFREGSIEQYF.

The chain has TRBV7-9 and TRBJ2-1; D is undetermined. The germline V and J ends were trimmed by 2 bases and 1 base, with 9 bases remaining between them. This CDR3 has 15 residues. The germline gives CDR1 SEHNR, CDR2 FQNEAQ (reference sequence). The CDR3 sequence: CASSLLGQSYNEQFF. DNA for the CDR3: TGTGCCAGCAGCTTACTGGGCCAATCCTACAATGAGCAGTTCTTC.

This clone was observed a single time. This chain connects TRBV6-1 to TRBJ2-3, with D perhaps TRBD2 (6 bases). The germline V gene encodes CDR1 MNHNS and CDR2 SASEGT. Trimming took 6 bases from V and 2 from J, leaving 15 bases between them. There are 15 residues in the CDR3. The CDR3 region has the DNA TGTGCCAGCAGACAGGCCGCGGACTACACAGATACGCAGTATTTT. Encoded protein: CASRQAADYTDTQYF.